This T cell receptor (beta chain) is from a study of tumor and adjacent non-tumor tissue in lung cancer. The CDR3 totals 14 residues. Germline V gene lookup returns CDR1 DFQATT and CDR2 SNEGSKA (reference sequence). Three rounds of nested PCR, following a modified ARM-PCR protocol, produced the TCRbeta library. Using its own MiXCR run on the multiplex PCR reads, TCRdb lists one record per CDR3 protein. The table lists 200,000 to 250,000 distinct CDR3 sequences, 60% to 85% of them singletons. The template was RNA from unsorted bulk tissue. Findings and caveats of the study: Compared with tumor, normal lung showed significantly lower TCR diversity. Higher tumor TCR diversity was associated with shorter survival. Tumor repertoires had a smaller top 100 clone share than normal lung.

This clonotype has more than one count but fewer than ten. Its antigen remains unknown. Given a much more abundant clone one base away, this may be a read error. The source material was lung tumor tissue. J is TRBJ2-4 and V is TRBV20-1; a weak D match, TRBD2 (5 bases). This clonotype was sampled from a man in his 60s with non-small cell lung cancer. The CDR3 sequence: CSQAPGPRGSIQYF. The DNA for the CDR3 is TGCAGCCAGGCCCCCGGGCCACGGGGAAGCATTCAGTACTTC.